Here is one T cell receptor (beta chain) with its context. The sample is drawn from a study of blood T cells in healthy people across ages. The germline V and J ends were trimmed by 6 bases and 0 bases, with 16 bases remaining between them. The CDR3 consists of 15 residues. The germline gives CDR1 DFQATT, CDR2 SNEGSKA (reference sequence). Through a sample-barcoded 5' primer and a J-beta primer mix, a second PCR was run for about 6 to 12 cycles. TCRdb reprocessed the 5' RACE reads via MiXCR and lists one record per CDR3 protein. The table has 720,000 or so distinct CDR3 sequences, 40% to 45% seen once; the top ten hold around 30%.

The sequence was collected from a man older than 75 in good health. Sequenced: blood. The chain links TRBV20-1 to TRBJ2-3; TRBD1 is a possible D gene (7 bases). CDR3: CSAGGRGRSTDTQYF. CDR3 coding DNA: TGCAGTGCCGGGGGTAGGGGGCGGAGCACAGATACGCAGTATTTT.